The 7 T cell receptor beta chains presented below share a single source sample, sequenced in a study of T cells after yellow fever vaccination. TCRdb reprocessed the 5' RACE reads via MiXCR and lists one record per CDR3 protein. The sample shows 300,000 to 350,000 distinct CDR3 sequences, 3.5% to 5% of them seen only once. Sequenced here: PBMCs, sampled 15 days after the yellow fever booster vaccination. Receptors were obtained from a man aged 18 to 29 who received the YFV17D yellow fever vaccine.

The chain has TRBV10-2 and TRBJ2-3, with 9 bases that match TRBD2. CDR1 and CDR2 (germline): WSHSY, SAAADI. After removal of 7 bases from V and 3 bases from J, the junction contained 11 bases not matched to a gene. The CDR3 runs 16 residues. The CDR3 sequence: CASTSELAGPTDTQYF. Here the CDR3 DNA reads TGCGCCAGCACTTCCGAACTAGCGGGCCCAACAGATACGCAGTATTTT.

This clonotype appeared a few times. Since a much larger clone is just one base distant, this may be a read error. V gene TRBV7-9 combines with J gene TRBJ1-2, with 7 bases that match TRBD1. The germline gives CDR1 SEHNR, CDR2 FQNEAQ (reference sequence). The ends lost 5 bases at V and 4 bases at J; junction bases unmatched: 4. CDR3 length equals 13 residues. CDR3 bases: TGTGCCAGCAGCCCACAGGGGACCTATGGCTACACCTTC. Encoded protein: CASSPQGTYGYTF.

This clonotype was counted between two and nine times. The genes are TRBV20-1 and TRBJ1-2, with D possibly TRBD1 on 5 matching bases. CDR3 length equals 11 residues. Between the trimmed V and J ends, which lost 7 bases and 4 bases, there was a span of 10 bases. CDR1 DFQATT and CDR2 SNEGSKA come from the germline V gene (reference sequence). CDR3 in DNA: TGCAGTGTTGACAGCATCTATGGCTACACCTTC. This encodes CSVDSIYGYTF.

Only a few counts were recorded for this clonotype. The chain has TRBV7-9 and TRBJ2-5, with 7 bases matching TRBD2. Trimming took 4 bases from V and 5 from J; bases not matched to a gene: 7. This CDR3 has 14 amino acids. Germline V gene data show CDR1 as SEHNR and CDR2 as FQNEAQ (reference sequence). CDR3 nucleotide sequence: TGTGCCAGCAGCTCCCAGCGGGGATATGAGACCCAGTACTTC. Protein product: CASSSQRGYETQYF. The complete variable domain, with remaining parts taken from reference TRBV7-9 and TRBJ2-5, reads DTGVSQNPRHKITKRGQNVTFRCDPISEHNRLYWYRQTLGQGPEFLTYFQNEAQLEKSRLLSDRFSAERPKGSFSTLEIQRTEQGDSAMYLCASSSQRGYETQYFGPGTRLLVL.

This clonotype was found many times. The chain combines TRBV6-5 with TRBJ2-7; 9 nucleotides match TRBD2. CDR3 size: 15 residues. The germline gives CDR1 MNHEY, CDR2 SVGAGI. V trimming: 2 bases; J trimming: 1 base; junction bases outside the gene matches: 3. CDR3 region: CASSYGLAGSYEQYF. CDR3 in DNA: TGTGCCAGCAGTTACGGTCTAGCGGGGTCCTACGAGCAGTACTTC.

This clonotype occurred many times. This chain uses TRBV5-1 with TRBJ2-6; D unclear. V was pared by 0 bases and J by 1 base, with 5 bases between. Germline V lookup: CDR1 SGHRS, CDR2 YFSETQ. The CDR3 spans 15 residues. The CDR3 loop is CASSLGASGANVLTF. The CDR3 nucleotides are TGCGCCAGCAGCTTGGGAGCGTCTGGGGCCAACGTCCTGACTTTC. The full variable domain, in which reference TRBV5-1 and TRBJ2-6 provide the parts outside the CDR3, is KAGVTQTPRYLIKTRGQQVTLSCSPISGHRSVSWYQQTPGQGLQFLFEYFSETQRNKGNFPGRFSGRQFSNSRSEMNVSTLELGDSALYLCASSLGASGANVLTFGAGSRLTVL.

The CDR3 nucleotides are TGTGCCAGCAGCTTGGACACAGCAGATACGCAGTATTTT. Amino acids: CASSLDTADTQYF. J is TRBJ2-3 and V is TRBV5-4; D call uncertain. The V gene lost 0 bases and the J gene lost 4 bases, with 6 bases spanning the gap. Looked up from germline, CDR1 is SGHNT and CDR2 is YYREEE (reference sequence). The CDR3 consists of 13 residues.